The text below deals with one TCR beta chain. The clone's antigen remains unknown. Its ends do not fully match the called genes, so a read error is possible. Library preparation was by RT-PCR. Instrument on record: Illumina HiSeq 2500. The public reads were reanalyzed by TCRdb: fastp trimming at Q25, MiXCR alignment, in-frame beta chains only. CDR3 protein sequences are deduplicated, and each keeps its most common genes and DNA. Across this sample there are approximately 700,000 distinct CDR3 sequences, with 15% to 19% seen only once. The ten largest clones represent around 10% of the sample. This sample was included in a study of response to subunit inactivated influenza vaccine listed by TCRdb under 2018. About the investigation overall: Deep quantitative T cell receptor repertoire profiling was used in the study to track responses to a trivalent subunit inactivated influenza vaccine. What the study reported, not specific to this receptor: It was suggested by the authors that each seasonal influenza vaccination may recruit only a limited number of new T cells.

From cysteine to phenylalanine, the CDR3 is 12 amino acids long. CDR3 DNA only is kept here, 36 bases in frame from base 1. CDR1 SGHNT and CDR2 YYREEE are derived from the germline V gene (reference sequence). Specimen: PBMCs from blood, collected 11 to 12 days after vaccination. The chain is assembled from TRBV5-4 and TRBJ2-5, with no reliable assignment of the D segment. This TCR was recovered from a man aged 50 or older who received an inactivated influenza vaccine. Donor details come from another sample of the same person, matched by shared clones. The CDR3 has the sequence CASSGLQEIQYF. The DNA is as follows: TGTGCCAGCAGCGGCCTCCAAGAGATCCAGTACTTC. Where the CDR3 stops, the reference TRBV5-4 and TRBJ2-5 genes take over; the full variable domain is ETGVTQSPTHLIKTRGQQVTLRCSSQSGHNTVSWYQQALGQGPQFIFQYYREEENGRGNFPPRFSGLQFPNYSSELNVNALELDDSALYLCASSGLQEIQYFGPGTRLLVL.